The text below deals with one TCR beta chain. Its antigen is currently not known. This sample is drawn from a study of cytomegalovirus exposure and HLA in healthy donors (dated by TCRdb to about 2017). General notes on the study: In an earlier analysis of 550 to 750 of the donors, 250 to 300 Gb of sequence data and 90 million to 120 million unique TCR beta sequences from roughly 190 million T cells were reported. An early release that covered approximately 600 HLA-typed donors contained around 300 gigabases of sequencing data and some 87 million unique TCR sequences. Of the 350 to 450 genotyped donors, more than 75% were placed in the genetic ancestry cluster associated with self-reported Caucasian donors. The study aimed to test whether cataloging public T cell receptors could reveal signatures of past pathogen exposure. The study profiled the T cell repertoires of some 610 subjects by immunosequencing and related them to cytomegalovirus serostatus. A separate validation cohort of some 130 different subjects was used in addition to the 666-subject first cohort. The study combined high-throughput TCR immunosequencing, statistical association of individual TCRs with disease status, and machine learning to predict cytomegalovirus infection status. A later analysis re-examined previously published TCR beta repertoires from over 500 donors and added high-resolution HLA genotyping to investigate patterns of TCR occurrence. Rather than drawing on any new phenotypic data, the later analysis identified candidate immune exposures from TCR beta sequences and the way those sequences occurred across donors. In an earlier analysis of 550 to 700 of the donors, high-throughput TCR beta sequencing was used to judge whether each TCR beta V gene segment behaved as functional or pseudogenic. Donor age, sex, ethnicity and CMV serostatus were collected together with the repertoire data. A later genetic analysis took genome-wide SNP genotypes for about three fifths of the roughly 670 donors and used that subset as a discovery cohort. Every discovery cohort repertoire had been produced on one sequencing platform. Both class I and class II loci were covered by HLA typing, at four-digit resolution. Typing coverage differed by locus: A, B, C, DRB1 and DQB1 were typed in roughly 620-630 donors, DQA1 in approximately 520, DPA1 in around 580, and DPB1 in 450 to 490. Roughly five DR-DQ haplotypes were handled as single units for association and clustering because linkage in the cohort was strong. Among about 410 genotyped donors of the cohort, an average of approximately 240,000 unique TCR beta nucleotide sequences was sequenced per donor, of which about 19% were non-productive. Beyond this particular receptor, the publication reports: In a later analysis, TCR association rates were found to vary across HLA loci, with the most associated TCRs seen for DRB1 alleles and the fewest for HLA-C alleles. A further reported finding was that TCR beta sequences accurately predicted the HLA-A and HLA-B alleles for most subjects in the first cohort. The cohort was sequenced for TCR beta chains only, and without alpha or paired-chain data the features that could be detected were limited. In a later genetic analysis, a missense DCLRE1C variant was associated with V-gene and J-gene trimming of TCR beta chains, and the association was replicated in an independent cohort. Because HLA typing was unavailable for some donors at each locus, only the typed subset was used in association tests. In an earlier analysis of a few hundred of the donors, most TCR beta V segments were observed in productive rearrangements about 87% or about 30% of the time, broadly matching IMGT annotations. While some public TCRs were present in many individuals, most TCR sequences turned up only very rarely across donors. Correlated functional status among segregating V segments might reflect linkage disequilibrium, but an unknown experimental factor could not be ruled out. Several of the top co-occurrence clusters appeared to be linked to parvovirus B19, influenza, CMV and Epstein-Barr virus, according to a later analysis. Immune exposure information for the cohort was limited to CMV serostatus. A later genetic analysis reported fewer N-insertions in productive TCRs among donors in an Asian-associated ancestry cluster than the 666-donor mean. Specific HLA alleles were associated with 15,000 to 20,000 TCR beta sequences at a false discovery rate of 0.05 in a later analysis. Presence/absence analyses assumed roughly uniform sequencing depth across donors, an assumption that may not hold. The earlier analysis of 450 to 700 of the donors excluded 15 to 20 rarely observed V segments, including chromosome 9 orphons, because counts were too low. In a later analysis, HLA-associated TCR beta chains showed more clonal expansion and lower generation probabilities than non-associated chains that were equally common. Most CMV-associated TCR beta chains appeared to be HLA-restricted in a later analysis, and the HLA associations seemed to be driven largely by CMV exposure. The classifier was reported to diagnose cytomegalovirus status with high specificity and sensitivity in both the original cohort and the validation cohort. The study listed 150 to 200 TCR beta chains as associated with cytomegalovirus. The 87-base-pair reads could not distinguish some IMGT-functional V segments, including TRBV6-2 and TRBV6-3, so those segments were excluded. A cluster of highly shared sequence variants was judged likely to represent a technical artifact of the sequencing pipeline. The authors suggested that the approach could potentially be generalized to other disease states and immunological phenotypes. In vitro tests confirmed that three of the cytomegalovirus-associated TCR beta chains recognize cytomegalovirus antigens. When HLA alleles, especially DR and DQ, strongly co-occurred, TCR associations were difficult to assign to individual alleles.

The library relied on the immunoSEQ multiplex PCR assay. For the multiplex PCR, a mixture combining 60 forward primers for TCR Vbeta segments and 13 reverse primers for TCR Jbeta segments was used. Amplification of the CDR3 region of rearranged TCR beta genes was performed with a multiplex PCR assay on genomic DNA. The amplified TCR beta libraries were sequenced on the Illumina HiSeq System as 87-base-pair reads. Under the source paper's analysis protocol: In a later analysis, around 80 million unique TCR beta chains were counted across the 690 or so repertoires, and around 10 million of these chains were shared by at least two donors. To remove PCR and sequencing errors, raw reads were error-corrected and collapsed into unique sequences using a nearest-neighbor algorithm that merged closely related sequences. To assign V, D and J gene segments, CDR3 sequences were aligned to IMGT reference sequences. For a sequence to be retained, a match of at least six nucleotides was required to both a V gene segment and a J gene segment. Rearrangements were classified as productive when the CDR3 lacked stop codons and remained in frame with V and J, and all other rearrangements were classified as non-productive. CDR3 was defined according to IMGT convention as the region running from the second conserved V-encoded cysteine to the conserved J-encoded phenylalanine. Sequences without an unambiguous match to a single V gene segment were excluded from the earlier analysis of several hundred of the donors. In an earlier analysis of approximately 590 of the donors, a V segment was called functional when productive rearrangements were above 56.7%, and segregating when the standard deviation between donors exceeded 5%. A statistical classification framework was developed to diagnose cytomegalovirus status using the catalog of TCR beta chain sequences. In a later analysis, TCR nucleotide sequences were compared against IMGT/GENE-DB human TR gene sequences so that V and J genes could be assigned. In a later analysis, CDR3 sequences and most-parsimonious VDJ recombination scenarios were assigned using the TCRdist pipeline. In a later analysis, each TCR beta chain was defined by its CDR3 amino acid sequence together with its V-gene family, and reads lacking a unique V-gene family were excluded. To address suspected cross-contamination and a sequencing artifact, a later analysis removed a few hundred highly shared, low-generation-probability nucleotide sequences. For each public chain, a later analysis derived a clonal expansion index from normalized ranks of inferred template counts within each repertoire. In a later analysis, generation probabilities were computed using a VDJ recombination model fitted to out-of-frame rearrangements, and the results were checked against IGoR. In a later analysis, hypergeometric tests were used to score TCR-TCR, TCR-HLA and TCR-CMV co-occurrence, with a repertoire-size bias correction applied to TCR pairs. A later analysis estimated false discovery rates by permuting HLA or CMV assignments 20 times. A later analysis grouped co-occurring TCRs with DBSCAN, adding TCRdist sequence similarity when clustering within HLA-allele-positive subsets. Repertoires with fewer than 30,000 or more than 120,000 public chains were left out of co-occurrence clustering, as were five repertoires with anomalous nucleotide sharing. This immuneACCESS table, as held by TCRdb, lists in-frame sequences with V and J called but not all clones. Of the missing ones, under half trace to an unresolved V gene in checked studies; the others have no known cause. Clone size and V and J calls were adopted from that table, with D and trimming inferred from the DNA. The table for this sample shows about 160,000 clones. In total, the top ten clones hold 2.1% of the sample.

The cohort consisted of approximately 670 healthy bone marrow donors. Cohort members were all nominally healthy when sampled, although unrecorded immune exposures were likely present. The donor was CMV seronegative and was included in the group of hundreds of seronegative cohort members. A peripheral blood sample was provided by each donor, and peripheral blood mononuclear cells were used for TCR beta sequencing. The Qiagen DNeasy Blood Extraction Kit was used to extract genomic DNA from the blood cell samples. The germline V gene yields SGHTA for CDR1 and FQGNSA for CDR2. From the cysteine up to the phenylalanine, the CDR3 has a length of 15 residues. Only the CDR3 region is kept as DNA, spanning 45 bases read in frame from base 1. Compared with germline, V lacks 1 base and J lacks 6 bases; bases without a gene match: 3.

The V gene is TRBV7-2 and the J gene is TRBJ2-3, with 11 bases aligning to TRBD2. The TCR originated in a man aged 30 to 39 in good health and CMV-seronegative. Sequenced sample: PBMCs. The CDR3 amino acid sequence is: CASSLVAGGPDTQYF. The DNA sequence is as follows: TGTGCCAGCAGCTTAGTAGCGGGAGGGCCTGATACGCAGTATTTT.